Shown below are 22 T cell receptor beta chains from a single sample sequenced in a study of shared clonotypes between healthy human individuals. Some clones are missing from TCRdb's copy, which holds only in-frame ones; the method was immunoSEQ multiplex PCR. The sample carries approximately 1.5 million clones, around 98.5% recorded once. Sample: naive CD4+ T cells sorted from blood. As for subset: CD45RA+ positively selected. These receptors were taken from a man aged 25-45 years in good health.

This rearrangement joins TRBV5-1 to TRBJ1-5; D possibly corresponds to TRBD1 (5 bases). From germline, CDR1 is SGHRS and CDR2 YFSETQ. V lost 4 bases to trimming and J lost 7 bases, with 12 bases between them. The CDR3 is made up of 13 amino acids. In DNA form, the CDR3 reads TGCGCCAGCAGCCCTGGCCCAGGGCAGCCCCAGCATTTT. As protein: CASSPGPGQPQHF.

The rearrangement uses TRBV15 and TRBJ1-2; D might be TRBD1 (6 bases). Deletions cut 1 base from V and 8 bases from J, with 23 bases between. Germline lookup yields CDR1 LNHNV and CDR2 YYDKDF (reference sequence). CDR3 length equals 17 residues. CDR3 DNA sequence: TGTGCCACCAGCAGAGGTCTCGGGACACCGTTGGCATTAGGCTACACCTTC. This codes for CATSRGLGTPLALGYTF. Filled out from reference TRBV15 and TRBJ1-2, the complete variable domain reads DAMVIQNPRYQVTQFGKPVTLSCSQTLNHNVMYWYQQKSSQAPKLLFHYYDKDFNNEADTPDNFQSRRPNTSFCFLDIRSPGLGDTAMYLCATSRGLGTPLALGYTFGSGTRLTVV.

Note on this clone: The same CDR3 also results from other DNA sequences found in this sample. CDR3 loop: CASSPLPGQDYEQYF. The CDR3 nucleotides read TGTGCCAGCTCACCACTCCCGGGACAGGACTACGAGCAGTACTTC. The chain joins TRBV18 to TRBJ2-7; 8 bases fit TRBD1. CDR1 is KGHSH, CDR2 LQKENI, per germline. The CDR3 extends over 15 amino acids. Losses at the gene ends were 1 base for V and 3 bases for J; bases not matched to a gene: 5.

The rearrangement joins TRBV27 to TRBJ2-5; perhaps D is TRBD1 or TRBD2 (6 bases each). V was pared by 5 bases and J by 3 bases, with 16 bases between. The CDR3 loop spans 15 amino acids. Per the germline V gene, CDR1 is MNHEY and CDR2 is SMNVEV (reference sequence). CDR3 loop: CASSGEGGLEETQYF. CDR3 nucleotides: TGTGCCAGCAGTGGGGAAGGGGGGTTGGAAGAGACCCAGTACTTC.

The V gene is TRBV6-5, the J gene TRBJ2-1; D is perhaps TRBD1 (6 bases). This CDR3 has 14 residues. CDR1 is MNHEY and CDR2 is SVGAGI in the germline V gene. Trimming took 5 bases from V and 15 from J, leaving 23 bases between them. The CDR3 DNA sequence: TGTGCCAGCAGTAAACCGGGACACGGAACGCAACGGTTCTTC. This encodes CASSKPGHGTQRFF.

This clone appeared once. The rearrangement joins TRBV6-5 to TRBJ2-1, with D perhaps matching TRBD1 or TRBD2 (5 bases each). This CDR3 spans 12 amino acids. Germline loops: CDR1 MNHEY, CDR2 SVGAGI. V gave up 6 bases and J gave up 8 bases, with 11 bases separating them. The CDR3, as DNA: TGTGCCAGCAGCGACCGGGGCGATGAGCAGTTCTTC. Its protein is CASSDRGDEQFF.

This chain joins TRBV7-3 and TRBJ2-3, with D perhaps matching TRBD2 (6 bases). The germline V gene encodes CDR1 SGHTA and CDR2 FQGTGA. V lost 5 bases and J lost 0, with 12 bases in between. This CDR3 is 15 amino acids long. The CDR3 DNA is TGTGCCAGCAGCCCCGCGGGGTTAAGCACAGATACGCAGTATTTT. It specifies CASSPAGLSTDTQYF.

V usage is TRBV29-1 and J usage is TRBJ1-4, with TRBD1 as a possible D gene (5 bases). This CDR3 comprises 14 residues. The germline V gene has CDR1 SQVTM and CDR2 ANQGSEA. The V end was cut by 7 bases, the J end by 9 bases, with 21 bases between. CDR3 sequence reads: CSARAGLLRQKLFF. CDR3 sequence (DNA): TGCAGCGCCCGAGCGGGGCTCTTGAGGCAAAAACTGTTTTTT.

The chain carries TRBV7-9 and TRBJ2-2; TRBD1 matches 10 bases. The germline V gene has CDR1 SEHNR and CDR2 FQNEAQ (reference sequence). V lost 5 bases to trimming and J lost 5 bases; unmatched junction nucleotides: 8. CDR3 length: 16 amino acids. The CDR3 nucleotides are TGTGCCAGCAGCATTTACCGGGACAGGGGTACCGGGGAGCTGTTTTTT. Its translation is CASSIYRDRGTGELFF.

This chain's CDR3 is CASSRDSGEQYF. The CDR3 DNA reads as TGTGCCAGCAGCCGGGACAGTGGGGAGCAGTACTTC. The gene calls are TRBV7-9 and TRBJ2-7; 7 bases fit TRBD1. The germline CDR1 and CDR2 sequences are SEHNR and FQNEAQ (reference sequence). V lost 5 bases, J lost 7 bases, and 5 bases stayed unmatched. The CDR3 contains 12 residues.

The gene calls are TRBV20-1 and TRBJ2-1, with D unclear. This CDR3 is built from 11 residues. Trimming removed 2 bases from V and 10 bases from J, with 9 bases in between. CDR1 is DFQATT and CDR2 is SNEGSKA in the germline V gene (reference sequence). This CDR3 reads CSARQPGEQFF. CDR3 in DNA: TGCAGTGCTAGACAACCCGGGGAGCAGTTCTTC.

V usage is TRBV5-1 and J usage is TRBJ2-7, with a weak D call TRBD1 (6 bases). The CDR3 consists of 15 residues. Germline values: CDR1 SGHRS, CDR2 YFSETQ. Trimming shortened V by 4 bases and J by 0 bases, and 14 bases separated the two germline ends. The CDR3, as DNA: TGCGCCAGCAGCCCGGCTACAGGGTTCTCCTACGAGCAGTACTTC. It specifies CASSPATGFSYEQYF. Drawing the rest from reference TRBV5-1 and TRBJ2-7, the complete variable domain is KAGVTQTPRYLIKTRGQQVTLSCSPISGHRSVSWYQQTPGQGLQFLFEYFSETQRNKGNFPGRFSGRQFSNSRSEMNVSTLELGDSALYLCASSPATGFSYEQYFGPGTRLTVT.

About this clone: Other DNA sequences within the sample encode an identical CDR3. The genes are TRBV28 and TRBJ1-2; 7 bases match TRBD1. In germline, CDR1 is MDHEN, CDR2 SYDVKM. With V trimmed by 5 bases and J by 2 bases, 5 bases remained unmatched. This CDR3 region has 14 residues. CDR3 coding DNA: TGTGCCAGCAGTCTAGGGACAGCAAACTATGGCTACACCTTC. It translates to CASSLGTANYGYTF.

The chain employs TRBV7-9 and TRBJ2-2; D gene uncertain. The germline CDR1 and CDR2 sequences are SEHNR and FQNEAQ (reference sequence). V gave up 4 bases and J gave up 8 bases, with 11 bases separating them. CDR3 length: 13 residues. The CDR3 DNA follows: TGTGCCAGCAGCTCCGACCCGGCTGGGGAGCTGTTTTTT. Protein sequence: CASSSDPAGELFF.

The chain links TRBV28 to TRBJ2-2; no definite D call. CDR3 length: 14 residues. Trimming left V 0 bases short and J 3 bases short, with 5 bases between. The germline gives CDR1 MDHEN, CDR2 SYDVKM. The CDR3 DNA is TGTGCCAGCAGTTTATGGCCTTACACCGGGGAGCTGTTTTTT. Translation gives CASSLWPYTGELFF.

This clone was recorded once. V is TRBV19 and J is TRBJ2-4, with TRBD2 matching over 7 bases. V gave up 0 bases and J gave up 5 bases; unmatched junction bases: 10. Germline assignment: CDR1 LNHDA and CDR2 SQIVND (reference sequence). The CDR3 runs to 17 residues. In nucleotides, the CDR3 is TGTGCCAGTAGTATAGATCAGGCGGGAGTGCTCCAAAACATTCAGTACTTC. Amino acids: CASSIDQAGVLQNIQYF.

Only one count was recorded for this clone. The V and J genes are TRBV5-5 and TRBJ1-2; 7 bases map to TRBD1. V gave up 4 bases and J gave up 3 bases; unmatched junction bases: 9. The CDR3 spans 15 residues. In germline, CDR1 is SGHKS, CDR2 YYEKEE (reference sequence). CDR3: CASSHFDRVHYGYTF. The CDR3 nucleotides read TGTGCCAGCAGCCATTTTGACAGGGTCCACTATGGCTACACCTTC.

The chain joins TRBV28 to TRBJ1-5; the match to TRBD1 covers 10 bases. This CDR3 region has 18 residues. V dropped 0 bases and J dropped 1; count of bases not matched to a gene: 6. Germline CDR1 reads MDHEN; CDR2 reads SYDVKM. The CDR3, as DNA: TGTGCCAGCAGTTTATGGGGGACAGGGGACCGAAGCAATCAGCCCCAGCATTTT. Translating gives CASSLWGTGDRSNQPQHF.

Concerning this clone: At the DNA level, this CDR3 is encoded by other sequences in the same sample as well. The chain's CDR3 is CASSPIPDTQYF. CDR3 nucleotides: TGTGCCAGCTCACCAATCCCAGATACGCAGTATTTT. The chain joins TRBV18 to TRBJ2-3; D is undetermined. V lost 2 bases to trimming and J lost 4 bases, with 4 bases between them. This CDR3 is 12 amino acids long. The germline gives CDR1 KGHSH, CDR2 LQKENI.

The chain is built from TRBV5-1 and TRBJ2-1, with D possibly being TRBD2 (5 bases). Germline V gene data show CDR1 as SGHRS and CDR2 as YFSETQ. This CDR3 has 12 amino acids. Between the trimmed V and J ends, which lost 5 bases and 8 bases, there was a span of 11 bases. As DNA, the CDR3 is TGCGCCAGCAGTATAGCGAGGCATGAGCAGTTCTTC. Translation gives CASSIARHEQFF.

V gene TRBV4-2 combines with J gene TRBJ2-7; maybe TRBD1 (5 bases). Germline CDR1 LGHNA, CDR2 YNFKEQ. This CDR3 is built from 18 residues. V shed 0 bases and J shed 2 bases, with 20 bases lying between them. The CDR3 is CASSQETTALATPYEQYF. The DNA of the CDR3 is TGTGCCAGCAGCCAAGAAACGACAGCGTTGGCCACGCCCTACGAGCAGTACTTC.

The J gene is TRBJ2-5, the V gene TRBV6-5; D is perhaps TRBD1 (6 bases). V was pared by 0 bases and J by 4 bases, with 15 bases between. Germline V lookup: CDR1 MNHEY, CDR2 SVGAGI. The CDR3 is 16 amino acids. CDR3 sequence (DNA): TGTGCCAGCAGTTACTCACAGGGCTTATTCCGAGAGACCCAGTACTTC. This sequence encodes CASSYSQGLFRETQYF.